This T cell receptor beta chain was sequenced during a study of patients and donors after allogeneic stem cell transplantation. TCRdb redid the calling of the RT-PCR reads with MiXCR, one entry per CDR3 protein. The sample consists of approximately 210,000 distinct CDR3 sequences, roughly 40% of them appearing once. Material for sequencing was blood, either unsorted or a sorted T cell fraction (not recorded which). The receptor comes from a human donor who was either an allogeneic HSCT recipient or a stem cell or donor lymphocyte infusion donor (not recorded which). It is not recorded whose cells these are; they may come from a transplant donor.

CDR3 sequence: CASSSGWDGYTF. In DNA, the CDR3 is TGCGCCAGCAGCTCAGGGTGGGATGGCTACACCTTC. The V call is TRBV5-1, the J call TRBJ1-2; tentative D call: TRBD1 (5 bases). V lost 3 bases and J lost 6, with 9 bases in between. CDR1 is SGHRS and CDR2 is YFSETQ in the germline V gene. The CDR3 runs to 12 residues. Full variable domain (remainder filled in from reference TRBV5-1 and TRBJ1-2): KAGVTQTPRYLIKTRGQQVTLSCSPISGHRSVSWYQQTPGQGLQFLFEYFSETQRNKGNFPGRFSGRQFSNSRSEMNVSTLELGDSALYLCASSSGWDGYTFGSGTRLTVV.